This T cell receptor (beta chain) stems from a study of cytomegalovirus exposure and HLA in healthy donors. It was with 60 Vbeta and 13 Jbeta primers that the PCR ran. Using immunoSEQ multiplex PCR, the repertoire was profiled, and TCRdb retains in-frame clones only, with some absent. The table for this sample gives 100,000 to 150,000 clones. Study-level findings and limits: Later analysis showed most CMV-associated TCR beta chains appearing HLA-restricted. What a later analysis showed was that several of the most significant clusters appeared linked to common viral pathogens. Later analysis demonstrated an association between a missense DCLRE1C variant and TCR beta V- and J-gene trimming. Presence/absence analyses supposed approximately even sequencing depth among donors.

To note about this clone: Its antigen remains unidentified.

The TCR sequence derives from a woman aged 40-49 years in good health and CMV-seropositive. Input material: PBMCs.

This CDR3 reads CASSRTGEGGYTF. As DNA, the CDR3 is TGTGCCAGCAGTCGGACAGGAGAAGGAGGCTACACCTTC. The V and J genes are TRBV6-6 and TRBJ1-2; 7 positions match TRBD1. The CDR3 length is 13 residues. Trimming cost V 5 bases and J 8 bases; bases outside gene matches: 8. CDR1 and CDR2 (germline): MNHNY, SVGAGI (reference sequence).